This T cell receptor (beta chain) is drawn from a study of T cell responses to AZD1222 COVID-19 vaccine. Produced via immunoSEQ multiplex PCR; TCRdb's table is partial and in-frame only. The sample yields around 100,000 clones, more than 75% seen once. The clonotype originates from an adult in good health. Sequenced here: peripheral blood, sampled on day 0 of AZD1222 vaccination.

CDR3 coding DNA: TGTGCCATCAGTGAGGGACGACAGGGGGGCGACTATGGCTACACCTTC. Its translation: CAISEGRQGGDYGYTF. J is TRBJ1-2 and V is TRBV10-3; 9 nucleotides match TRBD1. Germline V gives CDR1 ENHRY, CDR2 SYGVKD. The CDR3 consists of 16 residues. The V gene end was trimmed by 2 bases and the J gene end by 3 bases; junction bases not matched to a gene: 7.